These T cell receptor beta chains were read from a single sample in a study of long-term antiretroviral therapy in people with HIV. Sequenced by immunoSEQ multiplex PCR; TCRdb stores in-frame clones only, minus some. The sample gives about 22,000 clones, more than 70% of which show up once; 4% to 5% is in the top ten. The sequencing used unsorted PBMCs, collected 1.3 years after starting antiretroviral therapy. The receptors shown here come from a man between 60 and 75 years old with HIV. Each CDR3 is given with its conserved first and last residue. D genes are given only for firm matches. Clone size is not always given. Where it is, it says once, few, many or a class for expanded clones.

J gene: TRBJ2-4; V gene: TRBV5-1; D gene: -; clone size: -; CDR3 DNA: TGCGCCAGCAGCTCGCCACTAGCAAACATTCAGTACTTC; CDR3 protein: CASSSPLANIQYF
J gene: TRBJ1-1; V gene: TRBV29-1; D gene: -; clone size: -; CDR3 DNA: TGCAGCGTTCGACAGCTGAACACTGAAGCTTTCTTT; CDR3 protein: CSVRQLNTEAFF
J gene: TRBJ2-5; V gene: TRBV5-4; D gene: -; clone size: -; CDR3 DNA: TGTGCCAGCAGCTTGGGGCGAGGGGAGACCCAGTACTTC; CDR3 protein: CASSLGRGETQYF
J gene: TRBJ2-3; V gene: TRBV5-4; D gene: TRBD1; clone size: -; CDR3 DNA: TGTGCCAGCAGCGGGCAGGGGGAAGATACGCAGTATTTT; CDR3 protein: CASSGQGEDTQYF
J gene: TRBJ2-2; V gene: TRBV5-5; D gene: TRBD2; clone size: -; CDR3 DNA: TGTGCCAGCAGCTTGGGGGTGTTAGCGGGAGGGCGTAGCACCGGGGAGCTGTTTTTT; CDR3 protein: CASSLGVLAGGRSTGELFF
J gene: TRBJ2-7; V gene: TRBV5-1; D gene: -; clone size: -; CDR3 DNA: TGCGCCAGCAGCCGCGAGGAAGGGGCCTACGAGCAGTACTTC; CDR3 protein: CASSREEGAYEQYF
J gene: TRBJ2-5; V gene: TRBV10-3; D gene: TRBD1; clone size: -; CDR3 DNA: TGTGCCACCTCCACAGGGGTAGAGACCCAGTACTTC; CDR3 protein: CATSTGVETQYF
J gene: TRBJ2-5; V gene: TRBV5-1; D gene: -; clone size: -; CDR3 DNA: TGCGCCAGCAGCTTGGGGTCAGTCCTCCAAGAGACCCAGTACTTC; CDR3 protein: CASSLGSVLQETQYF
J gene: TRBJ2-7; V gene: TRBV5-6; D gene: -; clone size: -; CDR3 DNA: TGTGCCAGCAGCTTAGGCCCACTAGGTACCTACGAGCAGTACTTC; CDR3 protein: CASSLGPLGTYEQYF
J gene: TRBJ1-2; V gene: TRBV9; D gene: TRBD1; clone size: few; CDR3 DNA: TGTGCCAGCACCCAGACAGGGGCCGGCTACACCTTC; CDR3 protein: CASTQTGAGYTF
J gene: TRBJ1-3; V gene: TRBV5-6; D gene: TRBD1; clone size: once; CDR3 DNA: TGTGCCAGCACCGGAGGTCGGGACAGGAGAAACACCATATATTTT; CDR3 protein: CASTGGRDRRNTIYF
J gene: TRBJ1-1; V gene: TRBV4-2; D gene: -; clone size: -; CDR3 DNA: TGTGCCAGCAGCCAAGATGTCGAGGGGGTAGCTTTCTTT; CDR3 protein: CASSQDVEGVAFF
J gene: TRBJ2-4; V gene: TRBV10-1; D gene: -; clone size: -; CDR3 DNA: TGCGCCAGCAGTCGCATATCCCCCGGGGACATTCAGTACTTC; CDR3 protein: CASSRISPGDIQYF
J gene: TRBJ2-7; V gene: TRBV5-1; D gene: -; clone size: once; CDR3 DNA: TGCGCCAGCAGCTTGGTCGGGGCACGATCCTACGAGCAGTACTTC; CDR3 protein: CASSLVGARSYEQYF
J gene: TRBJ2-7; V gene: TRBV19; D gene: -; clone size: -; CDR3 DNA: TGTGCCAGTAGTCGGGACGGCTACGAGCAGTACTTC; CDR3 protein: CASSRDGYEQYF
J gene: TRBJ2-1; V gene: TRBV7-8; D gene: -; clone size: -; CDR3 DNA: TGTGCCAGCAGCTTACAGGGGGGGAACACCTACAATGAGCAGTTCTTC; CDR3 protein: CASSLQGGNTYNEQFF
J gene: TRBJ2-7; V gene: TRBV12-5; D gene: -; clone size: -; CDR3 DNA: TGTGCTAGTGGTAATGAAAAGGAGGTTGACGAGCAGTACTTC; CDR3 protein: CASGNEKEVDEQYF
J gene: TRBJ2-5; V gene: TRBV5-6; D gene: -; clone size: -; CDR3 DNA: TGTGCCAGCAGCTTATCCCAGGGCGGATTCGGAGAGACCCAGTACTTC; CDR3 protein: CASSLSQGGFGETQYF
J gene: TRBJ1-5; V gene: TRBV19; D gene: -; clone size: once; CDR3 DNA: TGTGCCAGTAGTATTATGGGGGACCTAAGCAATCAGCCCCAGCATTTT; CDR3 protein: CASSIMGDLSNQPQHF
J gene: TRBJ2-7; V gene: TRBV11-3; D gene: TRBD2; clone size: -; CDR3 DNA: TGTGCCAGCAGCCCGACGGGCGGGAGTTCCTACGAGCAGTACTTC; CDR3 protein: CASSPTGGSSYEQYF
J gene: TRBJ2-7; V gene: TRBV6-5; D gene: -; clone size: -; CDR3 DNA: TGTGCCAGCAGTTACGGATCTAACTACGAGCAGTACTTC; CDR3 protein: CASSYGSNYEQYF
J gene: TRBJ1-4; V gene: TRBV19; D gene: TRBD1; clone size: once; CDR3 DNA: TGTGCCAGTAGTCCCCGGGACAGCGAGTATAATGAAAAACTGTTTTTT; CDR3 protein: CASSPRDSEYNEKLFF
J gene: TRBJ2-3; V gene: TRBV14; D gene: TRBD2; clone size: -; CDR3 DNA: TGTGCCAGCAGCCAAGAGGGACTAGCCTATACGCAGTATTTT; CDR3 protein: CASSQEGLAYTQYF
J gene: TRBJ2-3; V gene: TRBV30; D gene: -; clone size: -; CDR3 DNA: TGTGCCTGGAGCGCAGGGACGGACGGAGATACGCAGTATTTT; CDR3 protein: CAWSAGTDGDTQYF
J gene: TRBJ1-3; V gene: TRBV4-1; D gene: TRBD1; clone size: -; CDR3 DNA: TGCGCCAGCAGCCAGCCATTTCGGGACAGAGGAAACACCATATATTTT; CDR3 protein: CASSQPFRDRGNTIYF
J gene: TRBJ2-7; V gene: TRBV11-2; D gene: -; clone size: -; CDR3 DNA: TGTGCCAGCAGCTTACAGGGCCGAAGCCAGGGGGAGCAGTACTTC; CDR3 protein: CASSLQGRSQGEQYF
J gene: TRBJ1-5; V gene: TRBV18; D gene: -; clone size: -; CDR3 DNA: TGTGCCAGCTCACCGATTAAAGATCAGCCCCAGCATTTT; CDR3 protein: CASSPIKDQPQHF